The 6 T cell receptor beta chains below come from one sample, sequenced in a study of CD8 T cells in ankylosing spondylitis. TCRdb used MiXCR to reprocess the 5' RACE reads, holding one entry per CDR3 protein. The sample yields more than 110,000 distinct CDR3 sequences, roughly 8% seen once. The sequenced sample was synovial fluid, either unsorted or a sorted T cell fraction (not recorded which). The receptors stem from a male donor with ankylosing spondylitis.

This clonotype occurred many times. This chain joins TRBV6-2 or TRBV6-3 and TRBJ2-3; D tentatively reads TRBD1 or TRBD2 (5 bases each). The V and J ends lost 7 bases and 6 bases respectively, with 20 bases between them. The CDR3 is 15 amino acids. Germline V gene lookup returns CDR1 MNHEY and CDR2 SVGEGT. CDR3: CASTLRGHTEDTQYF. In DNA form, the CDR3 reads TGTGCCAGCACCCTGAGGGGCCATACAGAGGATACGCAGTATTTT.

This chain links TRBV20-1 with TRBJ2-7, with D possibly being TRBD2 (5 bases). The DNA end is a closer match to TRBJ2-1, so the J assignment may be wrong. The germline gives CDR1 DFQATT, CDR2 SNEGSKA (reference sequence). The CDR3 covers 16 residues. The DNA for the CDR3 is TGCAGTGCTAACCCCCCATGGACTGATAGCTCCTACGAGCAGTTCTTC. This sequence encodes CSANPPWTDSSYEQFF.

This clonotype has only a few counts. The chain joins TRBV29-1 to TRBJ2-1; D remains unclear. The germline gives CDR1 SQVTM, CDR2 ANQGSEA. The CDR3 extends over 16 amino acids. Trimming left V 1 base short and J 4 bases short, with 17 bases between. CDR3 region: CSVEGWRFRVYNEQFF. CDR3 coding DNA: TGCAGCGTTGAAGGATGGCGGTTTAGGGTTTACAATGAGCAGTTCTTC.

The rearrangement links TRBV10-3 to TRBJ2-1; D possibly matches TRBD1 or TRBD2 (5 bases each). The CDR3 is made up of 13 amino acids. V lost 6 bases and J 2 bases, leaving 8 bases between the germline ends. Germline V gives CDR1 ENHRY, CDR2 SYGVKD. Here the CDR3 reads CAISRDPYNEQFF. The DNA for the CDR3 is TGTGCCATCAGCAGGGACCCCTACAATGAGCAGTTCTTC.

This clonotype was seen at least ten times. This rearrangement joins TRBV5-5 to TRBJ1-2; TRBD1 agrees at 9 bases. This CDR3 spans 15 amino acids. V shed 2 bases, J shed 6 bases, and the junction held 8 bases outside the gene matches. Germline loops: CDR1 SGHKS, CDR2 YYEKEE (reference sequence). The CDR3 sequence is CASSLIGQGPNGYTF. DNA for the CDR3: TGTGCCAGCAGCTTAATTGGACAGGGGCCCAATGGCTACACCTTC.

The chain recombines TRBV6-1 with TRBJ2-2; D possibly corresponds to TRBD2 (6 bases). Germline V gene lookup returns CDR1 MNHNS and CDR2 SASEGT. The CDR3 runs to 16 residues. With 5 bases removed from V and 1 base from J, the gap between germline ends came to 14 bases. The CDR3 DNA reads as TGTGCCAGCAGTCAACTGGGGGGTCGGAACACCGGGGAGCTGTTTTTT. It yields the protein CASSQLGGRNTGELFF.